The present T cell receptor beta chain was sequenced within a study of naive and memory T cell subsets. Study-wide findings and caveats: This RNA-based method may be sensitive to activation-related transcript changes.

The library had UMIs added by 3' ligation of an oligonucleotide to TCR cDNA. Whole-blood samples were roughly 2.3 ml of peripheral blood from healthy adult volunteers. Cells were not sorted; total RNA input targeted roughly 1 to 1,100 ng. Germline V lookup: CDR1 SNHLY, CDR2 FYNNEI. The CDR3 has 15 residues. V lost 6 bases and J lost 1, with 12 bases in between. There are a few counts of this clonotype. Its antigen is undetermined. Amplification of ligated cDNA took four PCR rounds with SP2 and nested alpha and beta constant primers. TCRdb analysed the 5' RACE reads with MiXCR anew, one entry per CDR3 protein. The sample lists about 62,000 distinct CDR3 sequences; approximately 8% were seen once.

This TCR was recovered from a female donor in good health. The chain joins TRBV2 to TRBJ2-2, with a weak D call TRBD1 (5 bases). The CDR3 region is CASRQQAVNTGELFF. The CDR3 region has the DNA TGTGCCAGCAGACAACAGGCCGTGAACACCGGGGAGCTGTTTTTT.